Detailed here is one T cell receptor (beta chain). Germline assignment: CDR1 MDHEN and CDR2 SYDVKM. The CDR3 length is 15 residues. Trimming removed 3 bases from V and 1 base from J, with 12 bases in between. This specimen comes from a study of blood T cell repertoires in COVID-19. For the study at large: Sample material is recorded as cDNA or gDNA derived from T cells, B-cell-depleted T cells, or PBMCs.

As originally analysed: Amplified reference gene primers provided the basis for estimating nucleated cell counts. Profiling relied on immunoSEQ multiplex PCR, and the TCRdb table lists in-frame clones only, not all of them. V, J and clone size are taken as reported in that table, and D and trimming were inferred from the DNA itself. Of about 57,000 clones listed, about 80% are singletons. The sample was peripheral blood. This TCR derives from a human donor in a cohort sampled during active COVID-19. The chain uses TRBV28 and TRBJ1-1; no definite D call. In DNA, the CDR3 is TGTGCCAGCAGTTTCGAGGGCTTGGGGAACACTGAAGCTTTCTTT. Amino acid sequence: CASSFEGLGNTEAFF.